These 28 T cell receptor beta chains share one sample of origin, sequenced in a study of T cell responses to AZD1222 COVID-19 vaccine. Some clones are missing from TCRdb's copy, which holds only in-frame ones; the method was immunoSEQ multiplex PCR. The table has around 87,000 clones, over 75% seen once. Material: peripheral blood, obtained 28 days after the second AZD1222 dose. The receptor set was obtained from an adult who received the AZD1222 COVID-19 vaccine.

The V gene is TRBV6-5, the J gene TRBJ1-2; 7 nucleotides align to TRBD1. Germline trimming cut 6 bases from V and 3 bases from J; bases unmatched to any gene: 7. CDR1 is MNHEY, CDR2 SVGAGI, per germline. The CDR3 is 14 amino acids. In nucleotides, the CDR3 is TGTGCCAGCAGCCTCCGACAGGGCGACTATGGCTACACCTTC. This translates into CASSLRQGDYGYTF.

V gene TRBV4-1 combines with J gene TRBJ1-1; TRBD1 matches 9 bases. Germline trimming cut 4 bases from V and 6 bases from J; bases unmatched to any gene: 6. Germline V CDR1 and CDR2: MGHRA, YSYEKL. The CDR3 loop spans 14 amino acids. The DNA for the CDR3 is TGCGCCAGCAGCCTAGACAGGGGGGACCCTGAAGCTTTCTTT. Translated: CASSLDRGDPEAFF.

This chain joins TRBV2 and TRBJ2-7; 14 bases are shared with TRBD2. The CDR3 is made up of 15 amino acids. Losses at the gene ends were 4 bases for V and 6 bases for J; bases not matched to a gene: 5. The germline V gene encodes CDR1 SNHLY and CDR2 FYNNEI. The CDR3 sequence is CASSGTSGRKGEQYF. In nucleotides, the CDR3 is TGTGCCAGCAGTGGGACTAGCGGGAGGAAGGGCGAGCAGTACTTC.

The CDR3 region has the DNA TGTGCCAGCAGGGAACATAACTCCTACGAGCAGTACTTC. It specifies CASREHNSYEQYF. The chain links TRBV6-6 to TRBJ2-7, with unresolved D. Trimming shortened V by 6 bases and J by 0 bases, and 9 bases separated the two germline ends. CDR1 MNHNY and CDR2 SVGAGI come from the germline V gene (reference sequence). This CDR3 region has 13 residues.

The CDR3 region has the DNA TGTGCCAGCAGTTACTCTGTGCAGGCCCTTCATGGCTACACCTTC. The encoded protein is CASSYSVQALHGYTF. The rearrangement links TRBV6-5 to TRBJ1-2; D uncertain. The CDR3 loop spans 15 amino acids. V lost 0 bases and J 6 bases, leaving 14 bases between the germline ends. In germline, CDR1 is MNHEY, CDR2 SVGAGI.

The chain uses TRBV5-1 and TRBJ1-2; D ambiguous. V was clipped by 3 bases and J by 4 bases, with 22 bases between them. CDR1 is SGHRS, CDR2 YFSETQ, per germline. There are 17 residues in the CDR3. The CDR3 sequence: CASSSTAGIRSGYGYTF. CDR3 sequence (DNA): TGCGCCAGCAGCTCTACAGCTGGAATCCGCTCCGGCTATGGCTACACCTTC.

This chain links TRBV9 with TRBJ1-1; the D is unclear. The germline V gene has CDR1 SGDLS and CDR2 YYNGEE. Trimming took off 4 bases at V and 2 bases at J, with 18 bases between the two ends. The CDR3 is made up of 16 amino acids. In DNA form, the CDR3 reads TGTGCCAGCAGCCCCCACGATGGCCGCACAAACACTGAAGCTTTCTTT. Residues: CASSPHDGRTNTEAFF.

The chain carries TRBV6-5 and TRBJ1-2; maybe TRBD1 (5 bases). Trimming stripped 0 bases from V and 8 bases from J, with 13 bases between. CDR1 is MNHEY, CDR2 SVGAGI, per germline. The CDR3 spans 14 residues. The CDR3 nucleotides read TGTGCCAGCAGTTACTCGGGAGGGACCGGCGGCTACACCTTC. Amino acid sequence: CASSYSGGTGGYTF.

The chain carries TRBV5-1 and TRBJ1-5; weak D call: TRBD1 (6 bases). The CDR3 spans 14 residues. V gave up 2 bases and J gave up 3 bases, with 9 bases separating them. Germline lookup yields CDR1 SGHRS and CDR2 YFSETQ. CDR3 residues: CASSLGGDNQPQHF. The CDR3 nucleotides are TGCGCCAGCAGCTTAGGGGGGGACAATCAGCCCCAGCATTTT.

This clone was detected a few times. The chain has TRBV9 and TRBJ1-3; D perhaps matches TRBD1 (5 bases). Trimming took off 5 bases at V and 7 bases at J, with 16 bases between the two ends. The CDR3 is 14 amino acids. Germline values: CDR1 SGDLS, CDR2 YYNGEE. DNA for the CDR3: TGTGCCAGCAGGTCGGAAAGGGGAGGTAACACCATATATTTT. Its protein product is CASRSERGGNTIYF. Using reference TRBV9 and TRBJ1-3 for the parts outside the CDR3, the full variable domain is DSGVTQTPKHLITATGQRVTLRCSPRSGDLSVYWYQQSLDQGLQFLIQYYNGEERAKGNILERFSAQQFPDLHSELNLSSLELGDSALYFCASRSERGGNTIYFGEGSWLTVV.

The chain joins TRBV3-1 (or the pseudogene TRBV3-2) to TRBJ1-1; 7 nucleotides align to TRBD1. The CDR3 has 16 amino acids. Germline V lookup: CDR1 LGHDT, CDR2 YNNKEL (reference sequence). The junction had 9 bases not matched to a gene; V was cut back by 1 base and J by 4 bases. CDR3 loop: CASSQVTGVRGTEAFF. The CDR3 nucleotides are TGTGCCAGCAGCCAAGTTACAGGGGTGAGGGGCACTGAAGCTTTCTTT.

Note on this clone: One end of the junction does not line up with germline, which may come from a read error. The V gene is TRBV5-6, the J gene TRBJ1-1; D unresolved. Germline CDR1 is SGHDT and CDR2 is YYEEEE. The CDR3 is made up of 11 amino acids. CDR3 residues: CASTLGPEAFF. The CDR3 nucleotides are TGTGCCAGCACCTTGGGCCCTGAAGCTTTCTTT.

The CDR3 DNA follows: TGTGCCAGCTCCCAACCGGGACAGGGCAATTCACCCCTCCACTTT. Translated, it gives CASSQPGQGNSPLHF. This sequence joins TRBV18 and TRBJ1-6; 9 nucleotides match TRBD1. Germline values: CDR1 KGHSH, CDR2 LQKENI. V lost 6 bases to trimming and J lost 7 bases; unmatched junction nucleotides: 7. CDR3 size: 15 residues.

V usage is TRBV30 and J usage is TRBJ1-1, with D unresolved. The CDR3 consists of 14 residues. Trimming took 2 bases from V and 1 from J, leaving 11 bases between them. Per the germline V gene, CDR1 is GTSNPN and CDR2 is SVGIG (reference sequence). CDR3 sequence: CAWSLWTGNTEAFF. CDR3 DNA: TGTGCCTGGAGTCTTTGGACTGGGAACACTGAAGCTTTCTTT.

The chain carries TRBV7-3 and TRBJ2-1; 11 bases agree with TRBD2. The CDR3 length is 15 residues. V was pared by 4 bases and J by 3 bases, with 2 bases of the junction left unmatched. Germline assignment: CDR1 SGHTA and CDR2 FQGTGA. This CDR3 reads CASSSLAGGYNEQFF. CDR3 nucleotides: TGTGCCAGCAGCTCGCTAGCGGGGGGCTACAATGAGCAGTTCTTC.

In DNA form, the CDR3 reads TGTGCCAGCAGCGTCGCAGGGGCCGGCACAGATACGCAGTATTTT. Translating it yields CASSVAGAGTDTQYF. The genes are TRBV9 and TRBJ2-3; D is possibly TRBD1 (6 bases). CDR1 is SGDLS and CDR2 is YYNGEE in the germline V gene. V was cut by 2 bases and J by 1 base, with 11 bases left in between. This CDR3 is 15 amino acids long. The whole variable domain, filled in from reference TRBV9 and TRBJ2-3, reads DSGVTQTPKHLITATGQRVTLRCSPRSGDLSVYWYQQSLDQGLQFLIQYYNGEERAKGNILERFSAQQFPDLHSELNLSSLELGDSALYFCASSVAGAGTDTQYFGPGTRLTVL.

V usage is TRBV7-9 and J usage is TRBJ2-2; either TRBD1 or TRBD2 may supply D (5 bases each). The CDR3 contains 14 residues. With 4 bases removed from V and 3 bases from J, the gap between germline ends came to 9 bases. Germline CDR1 reads SEHNR; CDR2 reads FQNEAQ (reference sequence). Here the CDR3 DNA reads TGTGCCAGCAGCTACCGGGACCACACCGGGGAGCTGTTTTTT. The encoded protein is CASSYRDHTGELFF.

The gene calls are TRBV6-5 and TRBJ1-1; possible D gene TRBD1, 6 bases. Germline V gene lookup returns CDR1 MNHEY and CDR2 SVGAGI. The CDR3 length is 15 residues. V was pared by 6 bases and J by 1 base, with 15 bases between. The CDR3 here is CASRGADRKNTEAFF. For the CDR3, the DNA is TGTGCCAGCAGGGGGGCGGACAGAAAGAACACTGAAGCTTTCTTT.

This chain links TRBV6-2 or TRBV6-3 with TRBJ1-1, with D uncertain. The germline CDR1 and CDR2 sequences are MNHEY and SVGEGT. This CDR3 is built from 13 residues. V lost 2 bases, J lost 0 bases, and 4 bases lay in between. The CDR3 loop reads CASSYQMNTEAFF. CDR3 DNA: TGTGCCAGCAGTTACCAAATGAACACTGAAGCTTTCTTT.

This clone was counted a single time. V and J are TRBV7-2 and TRBJ2-3, with TRBD1 identical over 8 bases. Germline V gene data show CDR1 as SGHTA and CDR2 as FQGNSA. This CDR3 has 17 amino acids. Trimming at V came to 0 bases and at J to 3 bases, leaving 8 bases not matched to a gene. CDR3 DNA sequence: TGTGCCAGCAGCTTAGCGACCAGACAGGGGCGAACAGATACGCAGTATTTT. Encoded protein: CASSLATRQGRTDTQYF.

The chain carries TRBV7-2 and TRBJ2-7; D may correspond to TRBD1 or TRBD2 (5 bases each). V gave up 1 base and J gave up 5 bases, with 12 bases separating them. The CDR3 totals 14 residues. CDR1 SGHTA and CDR2 FQGNSA come from the germline V gene. This CDR3 reads CASSLDGTAHEQYF. For the CDR3, the DNA is TGTGCCAGCAGCTTAGACGGGACGGCCCACGAGCAGTACTTC.

V usage is TRBV6-5 and J usage is TRBJ2-3, with D possibly TRBD2 on 6 matching bases. This CDR3 is 15 amino acids long. Germline-derived CDR1 and CDR2 are MNHEY and SVGAGI. V dropped 5 bases and J dropped 6 bases, with 18 bases sitting between them. The CDR3 coding sequence is TGTGCCAGCAGTCGGACTACCTCTCAGCTCGATACGCAGTATTTT. Encoded protein: CASSRTTSQLDTQYF.

This chain's CDR3 is CAWSRDRGGGYTF. The CDR3 DNA sequence: TGTGCCTGGAGTAGGGACAGGGGCGGGGGCTACACCTTC. The V gene is TRBV30, the J gene TRBJ1-2, with 10 nucleotides matching TRBD1. Per the germline V gene, CDR1 is GTSNPN and CDR2 is SVGIG (reference sequence). The CDR3 is 13 amino acids. With 2 bases clipped from V and 8 bases from J, the junction kept 5 bases outside the gene matches.

The chain employs TRBV27 and TRBJ1-2; D remains ambiguous. The CDR3 spans 14 residues. Trimming shortened V by 4 bases and J by 4 bases, and 13 bases separated the two germline ends. Germline V gene lookup returns CDR1 MNHEY and CDR2 SMNVEV (reference sequence). CDR3 in DNA: TGTGCCAGCAGTTCCGGTAGGAGGAGCTATGGCTACACCTTC. Residues: CASSSGRRSYGYTF.

The CDR3 coding sequence is TGTGCCAGCACAAGGACCGGGGTCCCCGAAAAACTGTTTTTT. Amino acids: CASTRTGVPEKLFF. The chain uses TRBV5-5 and TRBJ1-4; no firm D call. Germline V gives CDR1 SGHKS, CDR2 YYEKEE (reference sequence). V was cut by 6 bases and J by 8 bases, with 17 bases left in between. The CDR3 has 14 amino acids.

The V and J genes are TRBV4-1 and TRBJ1-1, with D possibly TRBD1 on 5 matching bases. The CDR3 is 16 amino acids. Germline CDR1 MGHRA, CDR2 YSYEKL. The V end was cut by 0 bases, the J end by 1 base, with 12 bases between. The CDR3 coding sequence is TGCGCCAGCAGCCAAGAGGGATGGGACTCGAACACTGAAGCTTTCTTT. It is translated as CASSQEGWDSNTEAFF.

This clone occurred once. The gene calls are TRBV3-1 (or the pseudogene TRBV3-2) and TRBJ1-2; 9 bases agree with TRBD1. The J segment lost 8 bases and the V segment lost 4 bases, leaving 14 bases of the junction unmatched. Germline CDR1 reads LGHDT; CDR2 reads YNNKEL (reference sequence). This CDR3 comprises 16 residues. CDR3 nucleotides: TGTGCCAGCAGCCCCCTAACGGCACAGGGGGCCGGAGGCTACACCTTC. Translation gives CASSPLTAQGAGGYTF.

This clone came up a few times. The V gene is TRBV5-1, the J gene TRBJ2-7; D is unclear. V dropped 0 bases and J dropped 3 bases, with 10 bases sitting between them. The CDR3 runs to 14 residues. Germline CDR1 is SGHRS and CDR2 is YFSETQ. The chain's CDR3 is CASSLADTNYEQYF. The CDR3 DNA reads as TGCGCCAGCAGCTTGGCCGACACTAACTACGAGCAGTACTTC. Full variable domain (outside the CDR3, taken from reference TRBV5-1 and TRBJ2-7): KAGVTQTPRYLIKTRGQQVTLSCSPISGHRSVSWYQQTPGQGLQFLFEYFSETQRNKGNFPGRFSGRQFSNSRSEMNVSTLELGDSALYLCASSLADTNYEQYFGPGTRLTVT.